This T cell receptor (beta chain) was identified in a study of T-cell memory formation after mild COVID-19. Overall study context: TCR clusters were largely donor specific. Points from the study as a whole: Some clones that responded were present in memory (sampled pre-infection), which suggests cross-reactive memory joined.

CDR3 length equals 16 residues. The V gene end was trimmed by 5 bases and the J gene end by 4 bases; junction bases not matched to a gene: 7. The germline gives CDR1 DFQATT, CDR2 SNEGSKA (reference sequence). Regarding this clonotype: The antigen is not known.

TCR alpha and TCR beta cDNA libraries with sample barcodes and UMIs came from 5'RACE using constant-segment primers. One entry per CDR3 protein, called by TCRdb with MiXCR from the 5' RACE reads. The sample shows some 300,000 distinct CDR3 sequences, 15% to 20% of them seen only once. The chain employs TRBV20-1 and TRBJ2-1; TRBD2 aligns across 14 bases. The origin of this receptor is a man between 18 and 29 years old who had mild COVID-19 (a few samples of this study predate the infection). Cell type and time point are not known. The sequenced sample consisted of PBMCs or a T cell subset sorted from them (not recorded which). Written as DNA, the CDR3 is TGCAGTGCTCCTCGACTAGCGGGGGGGTCATACAATGAGCAGTTCTTC. The encoded protein is CSAPRLAGGSYNEQFF.